These 26 T cell receptor beta chains were sequenced from one sample in a study of blood T cells in healthy people across ages. With a J-beta primer mix and a sample-barcoded 5' primer, a second PCR ran about 7 to 12 cycles. Each CDR3 protein gets one entry after TCRdb re-called the 5' RACE reads with MiXCR. Of some 920,000 distinct CDR3 sequences in the sample, about 51% were seen once. The sequencing sample was made of blood. The receptors were sampled from a woman in her sixties in good health.

The V and J genes are TRBV3-1 and TRBJ2-4; TRBD1 matches 7 bases. The germline V gene encodes CDR1 LGHDT and CDR2 YNNKEL (reference sequence). This CDR3 contains 14 residues. V was pared by 5 bases and J by 1 base, with 2 bases of the junction left unmatched. The CDR3 protein is CASSTRGAKNIQYF. Here the CDR3 DNA reads TGTGCCAGCAGCACCAGGGGGGCCAAAAACATTCAGTACTTC.

As concerns this clonotype: With a much larger clone just one base away, this may be a read error. V usage is TRBV10-3 and J usage is TRBJ2-4, with 11 nucleotides matching TRBD2. Trimming removed 7 bases from V and 13 bases from J; junction bases left unmatched: 15. From germline, CDR1 is ENHRY and CDR2 SYGVKD. CDR3 length: 15 amino acids. CDR3 sequence: CAITAGTSGTYGQYF. For the CDR3, the DNA is TGTGCCATCACCGCCGGGACTAGCGGTACCTACGGGCAGTACTTC.

This clonotype was observed a handful of times. The V gene is TRBV4-3, the J gene TRBJ2-3, with no clear D. The CDR3 runs 14 residues. Trimming shortened V by 8 bases and J by 1 base, and 13 bases separated the two germline ends. Looked up from germline, CDR1 is LGHNA and CDR2 is YSLEER. CDR3 amino acids: CASRRSIGTDTQYF. For the CDR3, the DNA is TGCGCCAGCCGAAGAAGTATAGGCACAGATACGCAGTATTTT.

This clonotype was seen ten or more times. The chain recombines TRBV29-1 with TRBJ2-7; D tentatively fits TRBD1 or TRBD2 (6 bases each). V was clipped by 5 bases and J by 3 bases, with 14 bases between them. CDR1 SQVTM and CDR2 ANQGSEA come from the germline V gene. This CDR3 region has 13 residues. The CDR3 loop is CSVSGGGGYEQYF. In DNA form, the CDR3 reads TGCAGCGTTAGTGGTGGAGGGGGCTACGAGCAGTACTTC.

The genes are TRBV12-3 or TRBV12-4 and TRBJ2-1; no clear D gene. V was cut by 3 bases and J by 6 bases, with 12 bases left in between. This CDR3 spans 14 amino acids. The CDR3 spells CASSFYRTCNEQFF. Written as DNA, the CDR3 is TGTGCCAGCAGTTTCTACCGAACCTGCAATGAGCAGTTCTTC.

This clonotype has just a few counts. J is TRBJ2-5 and V is TRBV12-5, with D uncertain. V lost 3 bases and J lost 5, with 7 bases in between. The CDR3 spans 12 residues. Per germline, CDR1 LGHNT and CDR2 FRNRAP. CDR3 DNA: TGTGCTAGTGGTTTATTTTCGGAGACCCAGTACTTC. As protein: CASGLFSETQYF.

V usage is TRBV29-1 and J usage is TRBJ2-7; D gene uncertain. V was pared by 2 bases and J by 0 bases, with 5 bases between. This CDR3 is 12 amino acids long. In germline, CDR1 is SQVTM, CDR2 ANQGSEA. CDR3 coding DNA: TGCAGCGTTGAAATGGGCTCCTACGAGCAGTACTTC. This gives the protein CSVEMGSYEQYF.

The V and J genes are TRBV20-1 and TRBJ2-4; D is unresolved. The DNA end is a closer match to TRBJ2-7, so the J assignment may be wrong. The CDR3 has 14 amino acids. CDR1 is DFQATT, CDR2 SNEGSKA, per germline (reference sequence). DNA of the CDR3: TGCAGTGCTAGAGATTTAACGGGCTCCTACGAGCAGTACTTC. This gives the protein CSARDLTGSYEQYF.

The chain recombines TRBV7-6 with TRBJ2-5, with D possibly being TRBD1 (5 bases). CDR1 SGHVS and CDR2 FNYEAQ come from the germline V gene. Trimming left V 1 base short and J 7 bases short, with 10 bases between. This CDR3 contains 13 residues. The CDR3 DNA reads as TGTGCCAGCAGCTTAGATCAGGGTGGGACCCAGTACTTC. Its translation is CASSLDQGGTQYF. The full variable domain, in which reference TRBV7-6 and TRBJ2-5 provide the parts outside the CDR3, is GAGVSQSPRYKVTKRGQDVALRCDPISGHVSLYWYRQALGQGPEFLTYFNYEAQQDKSGLPNDRFSAERPEGSISTLTIQRTEQRDSAMYRCASSLDQGGTQYFGPGTRLLVL.

V usage is TRBV29-1 and J usage is TRBJ1-4; D not certain. V gave up 4 bases and J gave up 8 bases, with 14 bases separating them. This CDR3 contains 13 residues. The germline CDR1 and CDR2 sequences are SQVTM and ANQGSEA. The CDR3 DNA is TGCAGCGTTGCTGGACCGGACGGGGAAAAACTGTTTTTT. Encoded protein: CSVAGPDGEKLFF.

The rearrangement joins TRBV27 to TRBJ2-5; 7 bases map to TRBD2. Germline values: CDR1 MNHEY, CDR2 SMNVEV (reference sequence). The V gene end was trimmed by 4 bases and the J gene end by 0 bases; junction bases not matched to a gene: 5. CDR3 size: 15 residues. The CDR3 loop reads CASSYGGGNQETQYF. CDR3 coding DNA: TGTGCCAGCAGTTACGGCGGGGGAAACCAAGAGACCCAGTACTTC.

The chain links TRBV4-3 to TRBJ2-5; D ambiguous. The end of the DNA fits TRBJ2-7 better, so the J call may be wrong. Germline-derived CDR1 and CDR2 are LGHNA and YSLEER. The CDR3 length is 14 residues. The CDR3, as DNA: TGCGCCAGCAGCCAAGATAGGGCTAGTGACGAGCAGTACTTC. Protein sequence: CASSQDRASDEQYF.

The J gene is TRBJ2-1, the V gene TRBV29-1; D unresolved. CDR3 size: 13 residues. Germline V CDR1 and CDR2: SQVTM, ANQGSEA. Trimming cost V 3 bases and J 6 bases, with 12 bases left between them. CDR3 residues: CSVDSKRGNEQFF. CDR3 in DNA: TGCAGCGTTGATTCCAAGCGTGGCAATGAGCAGTTCTTC.

The genes are TRBV20-1 and TRBJ2-1; D gene ambiguous. This CDR3 has 13 residues. V lost 2 bases, J lost 8 bases, and 13 bases lay in between. CDR1 is DFQATT and CDR2 is SNEGSKA in the germline V gene (reference sequence). CDR3 amino acids: CSARPRYRDEQFF. The CDR3 DNA follows: TGCAGTGCTAGACCAAGATATAGGGATGAGCAGTTCTTC.

This clonotype was counted only a few times. The rearrangement links TRBV29-1 to TRBJ2-1, with D hard to call. The ends were cut back, 4 bases at V and 8 bases at J, with 3 bases in the middle. Looked up from germline, CDR1 is SQVTM and CDR2 is ANQGSEA. The CDR3 covers 9 residues. The CDR3 DNA follows: TGCAGCGTTGGTCATGAGCAGTTCTTC. Protein sequence: CSVGHEQFF.

The chain recombines TRBV5-1 with TRBJ1-1; a weak D match, TRBD1 (6 bases). The germline V gene encodes CDR1 SGHRS and CDR2 YFSETQ. Trimming removed 4 bases from V and 3 bases from J, with 16 bases in between. The CDR3 covers 15 residues. DNA of the CDR3: TGCGCCAGCAGCGTGACAGGTGCACGGGACACTGAAGCTTTCTTT. Translated: CASSVTGARDTEAFF.

The genes are TRBV20-1 and TRBJ2-7; tentatively, D is TRBD2 (6 bases). This CDR3 comprises 14 residues. V lost 6 bases and J 0 bases, leaving 15 bases between the germline ends. CDR1 DFQATT and CDR2 SNEGSKA come from the germline V gene (reference sequence). For the CDR3, the DNA is TGCAGTGCAATAGGGGAGGCCTTCTCCTACGAGCAGTACTTC. Translated: CSAIGEAFSYEQYF.

V gene TRBV30 combines with J gene TRBJ2-6, with D perhaps TRBD1 (5 bases). CDR1 is GTSNPN and CDR2 is SVGIG in the germline V gene (reference sequence). This CDR3 spans 16 amino acids. With 5 bases removed from V and 0 bases from J, the gap between germline ends came to 14 bases. CDR3 in DNA: TGTGCCTGGGAAGGGCAGGGTAGCTCTGGGGCCAACGTCCTGACTTTC. Protein: CAWEGQGSSGANVLTF.

There are a few counts of this clonotype. The chain carries TRBV18 and TRBJ2-7, with D possibly TRBD2 on 6 matching bases. The CDR3 contains 13 residues. V lost 6 bases to trimming and J lost 6 bases, with 15 bases between them. Germline CDR1 and CDR2: KGHSH and LQKENI. The CDR3 nucleotides are TGTGCCAGCTCTCCGGGACTCGACTCCGAGCAGTACTTC. This sequence encodes CASSPGLDSEQYF.

This clonotype was counted only a few times. The chain is built from TRBV20-1 and TRBJ2-1; 12 bases are a match to TRBD2. The CDR3 is 15 amino acids. Per the germline V gene, CDR1 is DFQATT and CDR2 is SNEGSKA (reference sequence). The V segment lost 0 bases and the J segment 10 bases; nucleotides outside the gene matches: 7. The CDR3 loop is CSARDLTSGSGEQFF. The CDR3 DNA is TGCAGTGCTAGAGATTTGACTAGCGGGAGCGGGGAGCAGTTCTTC.

The chain combines TRBV5-5 with TRBJ2-5; the D is unclear. Trimming stripped 0 bases from V and 1 base from J, with 13 bases between. This CDR3 region has 16 residues. Germline V gene sequence: CDR1 SGHKS, CDR2 YYEKEE (reference sequence). CDR3: CASSLAKIRAQETQYF. The CDR3 DNA reads TGTGCCAGCAGCTTGGCCAAGATAAGGGCCCAAGAGACCCAGTACTTC.

This clonotype turned up a few times. The chain carries TRBV5-1 and TRBJ2-3; D might be TRBD2 (5 bases). In germline, CDR1 is SGHRS, CDR2 YFSETQ. V was pared by 0 bases and J by 3 bases, with 11 bases between. There are 15 residues in the CDR3. The CDR3 nucleotides are TGCGCCAGCAGCTTGGCAACTAGTGGAACAGATACGCAGTATTTT. Its protein product is CASSLATSGTDTQYF. Complete variable domain (other parts from reference TRBV5-1 and TRBJ2-3): KAGVTQTPRYLIKTRGQQVTLSCSPISGHRSVSWYQQTPGQGLQFLFEYFSETQRNKGNFPGRFSGRQFSNSRSEMNVSTLELGDSALYLCASSLATSGTDTQYFGPGTRLTVL.

The gene calls are TRBV3-1 and TRBJ2-7; D gene unclear. The V and J ends lost 2 bases and 1 base respectively, with 12 bases between them. CDR1 is LGHDT and CDR2 is YNNKEL in the germline V gene (reference sequence). The CDR3 runs to 15 residues. The DNA of the CDR3 is TGTGCCAGCAGCCAAAGGCGGACGCAGTCCTACGAGCAGTACTTC. It encodes CASSQRRTQSYEQYF.

This clonotype appeared a few times. The chain joins TRBV12-3 or TRBV12-4 to TRBJ1-2; no clear D gene. V was shortened by 4 bases and J by 4 bases, with 10 bases between the two germline ends. The CDR3 consists of 13 residues. The CDR3 nucleotides read TGTGCCAGCAGTTCTACACAGTCCTATGGCTACACCTTC. This codes for CASSSTQSYGYTF.

This rearrangement joins TRBV27 to TRBJ1-1; 8 bases align to TRBD1. CDR3 length equals 16 residues. V trimming: 2 bases; J trimming: 3 bases; junction bases outside the gene matches: 8. Looked up from germline, CDR1 is MNHEY and CDR2 is SMNVEV (reference sequence). CDR3 loop: CASSLQYRGGDTEAFF. The CDR3 DNA reads as TGTGCCAGCAGTTTACAATACAGGGGGGGTGACACTGAAGCTTTCTTT.

The rearrangement joins TRBV20-1 to TRBJ2-5; D remains unclear. V shed 0 bases and J shed 2 bases, with 7 bases lying between them. CDR1 is DFQATT, CDR2 SNEGSKA, per germline (reference sequence). This CDR3 has 13 residues. CDR3 sequence reads: CSARDLGQETQYF. As DNA, the CDR3 is TGCAGTGCTAGAGATTTGGGGCAAGAGACCCAGTACTTC.